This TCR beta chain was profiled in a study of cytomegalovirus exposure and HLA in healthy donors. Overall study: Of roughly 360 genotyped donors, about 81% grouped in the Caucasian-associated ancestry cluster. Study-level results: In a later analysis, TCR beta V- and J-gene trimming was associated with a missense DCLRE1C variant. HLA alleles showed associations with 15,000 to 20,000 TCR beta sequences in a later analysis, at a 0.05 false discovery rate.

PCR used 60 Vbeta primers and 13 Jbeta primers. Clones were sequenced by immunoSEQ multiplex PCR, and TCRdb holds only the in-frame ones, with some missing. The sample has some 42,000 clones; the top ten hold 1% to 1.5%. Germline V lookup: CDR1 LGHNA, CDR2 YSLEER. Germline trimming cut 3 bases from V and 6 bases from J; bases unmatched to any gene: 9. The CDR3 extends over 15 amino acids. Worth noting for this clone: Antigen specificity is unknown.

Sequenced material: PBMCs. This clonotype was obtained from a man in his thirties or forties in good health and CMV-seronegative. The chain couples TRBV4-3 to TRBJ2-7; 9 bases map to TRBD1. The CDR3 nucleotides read TGCGCCAGCAGCCAGACCGGGACAGGGCAAGTCGAGCAGTACTTC. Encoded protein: CASSQTGTGQVEQYF.